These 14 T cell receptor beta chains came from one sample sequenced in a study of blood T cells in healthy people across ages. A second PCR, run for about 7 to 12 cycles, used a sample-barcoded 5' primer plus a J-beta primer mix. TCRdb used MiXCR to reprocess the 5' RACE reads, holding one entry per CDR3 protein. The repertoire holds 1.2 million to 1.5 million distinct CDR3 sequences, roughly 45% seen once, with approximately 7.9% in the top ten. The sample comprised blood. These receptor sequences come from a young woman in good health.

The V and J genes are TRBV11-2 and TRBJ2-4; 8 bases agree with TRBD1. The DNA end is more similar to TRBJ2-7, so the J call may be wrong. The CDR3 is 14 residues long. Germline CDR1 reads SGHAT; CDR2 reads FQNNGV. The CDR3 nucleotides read TGTGCCAGCAGCCAAGGCAGGGGGCGGGACGAGCAGTACTTC. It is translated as CASSQGRGRDEQYF.

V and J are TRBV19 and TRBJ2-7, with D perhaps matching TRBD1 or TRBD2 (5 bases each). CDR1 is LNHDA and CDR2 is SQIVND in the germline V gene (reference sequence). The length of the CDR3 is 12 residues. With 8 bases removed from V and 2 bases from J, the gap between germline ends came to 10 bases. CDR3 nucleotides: TGTGCCAGTGGACCGGGACCCTACGAGCAGTACTTC. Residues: CASGPGPYEQYF.

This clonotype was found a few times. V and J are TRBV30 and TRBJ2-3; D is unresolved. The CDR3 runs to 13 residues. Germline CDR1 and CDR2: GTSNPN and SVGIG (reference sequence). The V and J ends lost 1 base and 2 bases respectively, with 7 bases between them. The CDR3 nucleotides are TGTGCCTGGAGTGGGGGATCCACAGATACGCAGTATTTT. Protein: CAWSGGSTDTQYF. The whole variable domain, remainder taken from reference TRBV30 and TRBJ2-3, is SQTIHQWPATLVQPVGSPLSLECTVEGTSNPNLYWYRQAAGRGLQLLFYSVGIGQISSEVPQNLSASRPQDRQFILSSKKLLLSDSGFYLCAWSGGSTDTQYFGPGTRLTVL.

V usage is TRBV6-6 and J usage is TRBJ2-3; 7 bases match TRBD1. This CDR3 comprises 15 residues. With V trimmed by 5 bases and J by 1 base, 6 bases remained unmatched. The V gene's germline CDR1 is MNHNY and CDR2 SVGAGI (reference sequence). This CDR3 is CASSKTGFRTDTQYF. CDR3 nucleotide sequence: TGTGCCAGCAGTAAGACAGGGTTTCGCACAGATACGCAGTATTTT.

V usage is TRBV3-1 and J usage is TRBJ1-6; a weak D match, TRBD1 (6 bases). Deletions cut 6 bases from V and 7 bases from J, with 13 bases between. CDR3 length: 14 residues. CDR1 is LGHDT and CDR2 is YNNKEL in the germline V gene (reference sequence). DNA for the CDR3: TGTGCCAGCAGTCAGACAGGATTCAATTCACCCCTCCACTTT. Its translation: CASSQTGFNSPLHF.

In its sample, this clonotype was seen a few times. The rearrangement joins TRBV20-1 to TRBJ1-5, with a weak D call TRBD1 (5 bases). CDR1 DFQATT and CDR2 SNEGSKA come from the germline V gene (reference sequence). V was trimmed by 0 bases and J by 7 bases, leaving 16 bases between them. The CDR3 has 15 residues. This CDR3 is CSARDHRTWQQPQHF. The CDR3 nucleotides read TGCAGTGCTAGAGATCACAGGACTTGGCAACAGCCCCAGCATTTT.

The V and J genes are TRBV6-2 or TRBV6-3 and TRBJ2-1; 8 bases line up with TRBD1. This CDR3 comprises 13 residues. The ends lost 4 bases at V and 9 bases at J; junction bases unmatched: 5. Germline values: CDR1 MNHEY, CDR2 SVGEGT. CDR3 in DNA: TGTGCCAGCAGTTGGACAGGGACTGGTGAGCAGTTCTTC. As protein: CASSWTGTGEQFF.

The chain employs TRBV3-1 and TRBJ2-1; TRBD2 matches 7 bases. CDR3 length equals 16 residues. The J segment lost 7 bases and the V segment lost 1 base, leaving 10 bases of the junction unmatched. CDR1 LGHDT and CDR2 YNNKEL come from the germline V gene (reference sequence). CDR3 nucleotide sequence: TGTGCCAGCAGCCAAGGTCACGGGGCGGGGGTAAATGAGCAGTTCTTC. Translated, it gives CASSQGHGAGVNEQFF.

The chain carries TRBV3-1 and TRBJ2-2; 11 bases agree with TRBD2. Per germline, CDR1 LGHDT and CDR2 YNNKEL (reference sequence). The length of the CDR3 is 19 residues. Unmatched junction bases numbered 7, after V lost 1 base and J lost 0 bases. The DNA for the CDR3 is TGTGCCAGCAGCCAAGGGGTTCTAGCGGGGGGCGCGAACACCGGGGAGCTGTTTTTT. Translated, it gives CASSQGVLAGGANTGELFF.

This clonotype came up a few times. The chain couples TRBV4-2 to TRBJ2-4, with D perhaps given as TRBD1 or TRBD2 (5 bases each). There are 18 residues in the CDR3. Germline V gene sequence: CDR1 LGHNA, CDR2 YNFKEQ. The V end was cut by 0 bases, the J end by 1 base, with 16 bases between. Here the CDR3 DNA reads TGTGCCAGCAGCCAAGATAGGGGCGGCCGCGGGGCCAAAAACATTCAGTACTTC. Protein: CASSQDRGGRGAKNIQYF.

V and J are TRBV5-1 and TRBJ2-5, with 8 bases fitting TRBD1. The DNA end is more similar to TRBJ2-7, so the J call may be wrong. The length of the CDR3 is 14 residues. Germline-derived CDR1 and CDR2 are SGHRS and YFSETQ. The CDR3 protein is CASSRLGQGSEQYF. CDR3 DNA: TGCGCCAGCAGCCGCCTCGGACAGGGCAGCGAGCAGTACTTC.

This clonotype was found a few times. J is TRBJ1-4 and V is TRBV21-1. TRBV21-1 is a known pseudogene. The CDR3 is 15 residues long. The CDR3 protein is CASSKWDLANEKLFF. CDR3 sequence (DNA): TGTGCCAGCAGCAAATGGGACCTCGCTAATGAAAAACTGTTTTTT.

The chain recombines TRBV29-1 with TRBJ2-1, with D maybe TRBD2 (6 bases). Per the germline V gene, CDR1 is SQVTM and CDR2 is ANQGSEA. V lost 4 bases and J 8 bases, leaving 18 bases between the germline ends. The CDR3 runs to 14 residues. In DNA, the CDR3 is TGCAGCGTTGTTCGCCGGGAGCGGTGGGATGAGCAGTTCTTC. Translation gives CSVVRRERWDEQFF.

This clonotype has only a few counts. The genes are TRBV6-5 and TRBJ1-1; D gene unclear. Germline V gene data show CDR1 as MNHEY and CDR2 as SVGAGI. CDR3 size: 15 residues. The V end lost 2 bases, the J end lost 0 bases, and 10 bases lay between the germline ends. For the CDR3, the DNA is TGTGCCAGCAGTTACAAAGGCAGACTGAACACTGAAGCTTTCTTT. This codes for CASSYKGRLNTEAFF.